The sequence of this T cell receptor (beta chain) was determined in a study of T cell changes during pregnancy in multiple sclerosis. CDR1 and CDR2 from the germline V gene are MNHNY and SVGAGI (reference sequence). This CDR3 comprises 12 residues. Trimming cost V 7 bases and J 8 bases, with 12 bases left between them. Using immunoSEQ multiplex PCR, the repertoire was profiled, and TCRdb retains in-frame clones only, with some absent. Of roughly 38,000 clones in the sample, 80% to 95% were seen once. V is TRBV6-6 and J is TRBJ1-5; D gene unclear. This sequence was found in a female donor with multiple sclerosis, enrolled in a pregnancy study. Sequencing used CD8+ T cells from peripheral blood mononuclear cells, obtained before pregnancy. This CDR3 reads CASTNGREPQHF. CDR3 DNA: TGTGCCAGCACTAACGGGAGGGAGCCCCAGCATTTT.